This T cell receptor (beta chain) was captured by sequencing in a study of cytomegalovirus exposure and HLA in healthy donors (dated by TCRdb to the late 2010s). In terms of the full investigation: In an earlier analysis of some 550 of the donors, less than 350 Gb of sequence data and some 100 million unique TCR beta sequences from about 179 million T cells were reported. The later analysis used no new phenotypic data to find candidate immune exposures, relying instead on TCR beta sequences and their occurrence across donors. To predict cytomegalovirus infection status, the study brought together high-throughput TCR immunosequencing, statistical association of individual TCRs with disease status, and machine learning. To decide whether each TCR beta V gene segment behaved as functional or pseudogenic, an earlier analysis of 587 of the donors relied on high-throughput TCR beta sequencing. Roughly 300 gigabases of sequencing data and approximately 92 million unique TCR sequences made up an early release that covered over 550 HLA-typed donors. Donor age, sex, ethnicity and CMV serostatus were compiled together with the repertoire data. Class I and class II HLA loci were covered by the typing at four-digit resolution. Typing coverage differed by locus: A, B, C, DRB1 and DQB1 were typed in about 620-640 donors, DQA1 in 500 to 550, DPA1 in around 610, and DPB1 in roughly 450. Among the roughly 380 genotyped donors, about 83% belonged to the genetic ancestry cluster associated with self-reported Caucasian donors. A later analysis re-examined previously published TCR beta repertoires from 600 to 700 donors and added high-resolution HLA genotyping to investigate patterns of TCR occurrence. A later genetic analysis used genome-wide SNP genotypes for about 55% of the 666 donors, treating that subset as a discovery cohort. Using immunosequencing, the study profiled T cell repertoires from 666 subjects and related those repertoires to cytomegalovirus serostatus. Because of strong linkage in the cohort, four or five DR-DQ haplotypes were treated as single units for association and clustering. Every repertoire in the discovery cohort had been generated on one and the same sequencing platform. Besides the first cohort of 666 subjects, a separate validation cohort made up of over 100 different subjects was used. The aim of the study was to test whether cataloging public T cell receptors could identify signatures of past pathogen exposure. Across 300 to 400 genotyped donors of the cohort, an average of roughly 200,000 unique TCR beta nucleotide sequences per donor were sequenced, and roughly 20% of those sequences were non-productive. Overall results and qualifications from the work: For the cohort, immune exposure information was limited to CMV serostatus. Most TCR sequences were seen in very few donors, while some public TCRs were found in many individuals. Correlated functional status among segregating V segments might reflect linkage disequilibrium, but an unknown experimental factor could not be ruled out. The authors suggested that the approach could potentially be generalized to other disease states and immunological phenotypes. A later analysis found that HLA-associated TCR beta chains were more clonally expanded and had lower generation probabilities than equally common non-associated chains. The sequencing pipeline was judged likely to have produced a cluster of highly shared sequence variants as a technical artifact. Sequencing depth was assumed to be roughly uniform across donors in the presence/absence analyses, though that assumption may not hold. Three of the identified cytomegalovirus-associated TCR beta chains were confirmed in vitro to be specific for cytomegalovirus antigens. The 87-base-pair reads could not distinguish some IMGT-functional V segments, including TRBV6-2 and TRBV6-3, so those segments were excluded. When HLA alleles, especially DR and DQ, strongly co-occurred, attributing TCR associations to individual alleles was difficult. In a later analysis, 16,951 TCR beta sequences were associated with specific HLA alleles at a false discovery rate of 0.05. In a later genetic analysis, fewer N-insertions in productive TCRs were reported among donors in an Asian-associated ancestry cluster than the roughly 700-donor mean. In a later analysis, TCR association rates were found to vary across HLA loci, with the most associated TCRs seen for DRB1 alleles and the fewest for HLA-C alleles. A further reported finding was that TCR beta sequences accurately predicted the HLA-A and HLA-B alleles for most subjects in the first cohort. A later analysis found that most CMV-associated TCR beta chains appeared HLA-restricted, with HLA associations seemingly driven largely by CMV exposure. HLA typing was unavailable for some donors at each locus, so association tests used only the typed subset. A later genetic analysis associated a missense DCLRE1C variant with V-gene and J-gene trimming of TCR beta chains, and an independent cohort replicated the association. About 17 rarely observed V segments, including chromosome 9 orphons, were excluded from the earlier analysis of several hundred of the donors because counts were too low. According to a later analysis, parvovirus B19, influenza, CMV and Epstein-Barr virus appeared linked to several top co-occurrence clusters. In both the original and validation cohorts, the classifier was reported to diagnose cytomegalovirus status with high specificity and sensitivity. Broadly in line with IMGT annotations, most TCR beta V segments showed up in productive rearrangements about 87% or about 30% of the time in an earlier analysis of 450 to 750 of the donors. Only TCR beta chains were sequenced in this cohort, and the absence of alpha or paired-chain data limited detectable features. In the study, about 150 TCR beta chains were listed as associated with cytomegalovirus.

The cohort comprised several hundred healthy bone marrow donors. All cohort members were sampled while nominally healthy, although unrecorded immune exposures were likely present. The donor tested CMV seronegative, placing the donor among the roughly 340 seronegative members of the cohort. A peripheral blood sample was provided by each donor, and peripheral blood mononuclear cells were used for TCR beta sequencing. Genomic DNA extraction from the blood cell samples was performed with the Qiagen DNeasy Blood Extraction Kit. Receptor libraries were prepared by the immunoSEQ multiplex PCR assay. For the multiplex PCR, a mixture combining 60 forward primers for TCR Vbeta segments and 13 reverse primers for TCR Jbeta segments was used. The CDR3 region of rearranged TCR beta genes was amplified from genomic DNA by a multiplex PCR assay. The amplified TCR beta libraries were sequenced on the Illumina HiSeq System as 87-base-pair reads. From the authors' description of their analysis: Across the 700 or so repertoires, a later analysis counted 78 million or so unique TCR beta chains, 8.5 million to 12 million of which were shared by at least two donors. Raw reads were error-corrected and collapsed into unique sequences with a nearest-neighbor algorithm that merged closely related sequences to remove PCR and sequencing errors. CDR3 sequences were aligned to IMGT reference sequences to assign V, D and J gene segments. For a sequence to be retained, at least a six-nucleotide match to both a V gene segment and a J gene segment was required. A rearrangement was called productive if the CDR3 had no stop codons and remained in frame with V and J, and every other rearrangement was called non-productive. CDR3 was defined by IMGT convention, running from the second conserved V-encoded cysteine to the conserved J-encoded phenylalanine. The earlier analysis of some 540 of the donors excluded any sequence lacking an unambiguous match to a single V gene segment. An earlier analysis of 550 to 650 of the donors classified V segments as functional when productive rearrangements were above 56.7% and as segregating when the standard deviation between donors was above 5%. To diagnose cytomegalovirus status from the catalog of TCR beta chain sequences, a statistical classification framework was built. In a later analysis, TCR nucleotide sequences were compared against IMGT/GENE-DB human TR gene sequences so that V and J genes could be assigned. Using the TCRdist pipeline, a later analysis assigned CDR3 sequences along with most-parsimonious VDJ recombination scenarios. In a later analysis, each TCR beta chain was defined by its CDR3 amino acid sequence together with its V-gene family, and reads without a unique V-gene family were excluded. A later analysis removed roughly 590 highly shared, low-generation-probability nucleotide sequences to deal with suspected cross-contamination and a sequencing artifact. For each public chain, a later analysis derived a clonal expansion index from normalized ranks of inferred template counts within each repertoire. Generation probabilities in a later analysis came from a VDJ recombination model fitted to out-of-frame rearrangements, and those results were checked against IGoR. In a later analysis, hypergeometric tests were used to score TCR-TCR, TCR-HLA and TCR-CMV co-occurrence, with a repertoire-size bias correction applied to TCR pairs. False discovery rates were estimated in a later analysis by permuting HLA or CMV assignments 20 times. A later analysis grouped co-occurring TCRs with DBSCAN, adding TCRdist sequence similarity when clustering within HLA-allele-positive subsets. Repertoires with fewer than 30,000 or more than 120,000 public chains, plus five repertoires with anomalous nucleotide sharing, were excluded from co-occurrence clustering. TCRdb took over this immuneACCESS table, retaining in-frame rearrangements with V and J assigned. Such tables are incomplete; in checked studies, under half of the missing clones stem from an unresolved V gene, and the remainder is unexplained. That table gives V, J and clone size, and the DNA gave D and trimming. The sample has about 140,000 clones on record, roughly 81% of them singletons. The biggest ten clones account for 1.5% to 2% of the sample.

Trimming takes 6 bases from V and 5 bases from J, and the germline ends sit 25 bases apart. Spanning cysteine to phenylalanine, the CDR3 consists of 17 amino acids. Kept here is only the CDR3 DNA, which spans 51 bases and is read in frame from base 1. Based on the germline V gene, the CDR1 and CDR2 sequences are MNHNS and SASEGT. For this clone: Its antigen is currently not known. Per-base quality was not reported, and no clone a single base away is much larger than it.

This sequence was found in a female donor in good health and CMV-seronegative. The sample comprised PBMCs. This chain is built from TRBV6-1 and TRBJ1-2; no confident D gene assignment can be made. The CDR3 has the sequence CASRERPPPAEGYGYTF. The DNA sequence is TGTGCCAGCAGGGAACGGCCCCCCCCTGCGGAGGGATATGGCTACACCTTC.